The clone carrying this T cell receptor (beta chain) was found a few times. These data come from a study of patients and donors after allogeneic stem cell transplantation. TCRdb recomputed calls from the RT-PCR reads with MiXCR, one row per CDR3 protein. The data contain some 150,000 distinct CDR3 sequences, approximately 40% of them singletons. V gave up 8 bases and J gave up 2 bases, with 15 bases separating them. Germline V gene data show CDR1 as LGHNA and CDR2 as YNFKEQ. The CDR3 is 14 amino acids. This clonotype was sampled from a human donor who was either an allogeneic HSCT recipient or a stem cell or donor lymphocyte infusion donor (not recorded which). It is not recorded whose cells these are; they may come from a transplant donor. The sample taken for sequencing was blood, either unsorted or a sorted T cell fraction (not recorded which). The chain joins TRBV4-2 to TRBJ1-1; D might be TRBD1 (5 bases). The DNA of the CDR3 is TGTGCCAGCGGGCCGCCGGGGGGAAACACTGAAGCTTTCTTT. The encoded protein is CASGPPGGNTEAFF.